Listed below are T cell receptor beta chains from one sample, sequenced in a study of blood T cell repertoires in COVID-19. TCRdb keeps only in-frame clones here, not all; method: immunoSEQ multiplex PCR. Of 30,000 or so clones listed, approximately 67% are singletons. Sequences were obtained from peripheral blood. The source of these receptors is a human donor in a cohort sampled during active COVID-19. Both conserved end residues are part of each CDR3. A D gene is named only where the DNA matches it firmly. Not every row has a clone size; where given, it reads once, few, many or a size class.

clone size | J gene | D gene | V gene | CDR3 DNA | CDR3 protein
NA | TRBJ2-3 | NA | TRBV15 | TGTGCCACCAGCAGGACGCGGGCCCCGGGAAAACTAAATACGCAGTATTTT | CATSRTRAPGKLNTQYF
NA | TRBJ2-5 | TRBD1 | TRBV2 | TGTGCCAGCAGCAAGACAGGGCCAGAGACCCAGTACTTC | CASSKTGPETQYF
NA | TRBJ2-1 | NA | TRBV25-1 | TGTGCCAGCAGTAGCGGGTTTAAATACAATGAGCAGTTCTTC | CASSSGFKYNEQFF
NA | TRBJ2-3 | TRBD2 | TRBV19 | TGTGCCAGTAGTTTAAACCACGGTAGCGGGGGGGCCGCAGATACGCAGTATTTT | CASSLNHGSGGAADTQYF
NA | TRBJ2-7 | TRBD2 | TRBV7-2 | TGTGCCAGCAGCTATGGGACTAGCGGGAACGAGCAGTACTTC | CASSYGTSGNEQYF
NA | TRBJ1-5 | TRBD1 | TRBV7-8 | TGTGCCAGCAGCGGGGGACAGGGGGCTCTTCAGCCCCAGCATTTT | CASSGGQGALQPQHF
NA | TRBJ2-2 | TRBD1 | TRBV6-6 | TGTGCCAGCAGTTTTCCCGGGACAGGGGGCCCCGGGGAGCTGTTTTTT | CASSFPGTGGPGELFF
once | TRBJ1-4 | NA | TRBV12-3/TRBV12-4 | TGTGCCAGCAGTTTACGTGAAAAACTGTTTTTT | CASSLREKLFF
NA | TRBJ2-1 | TRBD2 | TRBV5-5 | TGTGCCAGCAGCTTGGTGCTAGCGGGGTTTAATGAGCAGTTCTTC | CASSLVLAGFNEQFF
NA | TRBJ1-1 | NA | TRBV12-3/TRBV12-4 | TGTGCCAGCAGTTTAGGGCAGGGCACTGAAGCTTTCTTT | CASSLGQGTEAFF
many | TRBJ2-6 | TRBD1 | TRBV10-2 | TGCGCCAGCAGTGAGACGGGACAGGGATTCTCTGGGGCCAACGTCCTGACTTTC | CASSETGQGFSGANVLTF
once | TRBJ1-5 | NA | TRBV19 | TGTGCCAGTAGTATAGACGGGGGGTTGGTTCAGCCCCAGCATTTT | CASSIDGGLVQPQHF
many | TRBJ2-5 | NA | TRBV12-3/TRBV12-4 | TGTGCCAGCAGTTCAGGCGGGGAAGAGACCCAGTACTTC | CASSSGGEETQYF
few | TRBJ2-5 | TRBD2 | TRBV5-1 | TGCGCCAGCAGCCCCACTAGCGGGGGGGCAATGGAGGAGACCCAGTACTTC | CASSPTSGGAMEETQYF
NA | TRBJ2-7 | NA | TRBV21-1 | TGTGCCAGCAGCAAATGGGCACAGGGTCACTCCTACGAGCAGTACTTC | CASSKWAQGHSYEQYF
once | TRBJ2-3 | TRBD2 | TRBV5-1 | TGCGCCAGCAGCCGGGGGAGCGGGGGTTCAGATACGCAGTATTTT | CASSRGSGGSDTQYF
NA | TRBJ1-2 | TRBD1 | TRBV19 | TGTGCCAGTAGTACAGGGGGCGCCGGGTATGGCTACACCTTC | CASSTGGAGYGYTF
few | TRBJ2-3 | TRBD2 | TRBV30 | TGTGCCTGGAGGGCTAGCGGGGGGGCTAGCACAGATACGCAGTATTTT | CAWRASGGASTDTQYF
NA | TRBJ1-6 | TRBD1 | TRBV27 | TGTGCCAGCAGTTTTCTACAGGGGAATTCACCCCTCCACTTT | CASSFLQGNSPLHF
NA | TRBJ2-7 | TRBD1 | TRBV18 | TGTGCCAGCTCACCTTTGCCAGGGGGTAGGTCCTACGAGCAGTACTTC | CASSPLPGGRSYEQYF
NA | TRBJ1-2 | NA | TRBV3-1/TRBV3-2 | TGTGCCAGCAGCCAAACAGGTTATTGGGGCTATGGCTACACCTTC | CASSQTGYWGYGYTF
NA | TRBJ1-1 | NA | TRBV10-2 | TGCGCCAGCAGTCAGGACAGGAACACTGAAGCTTTCTTT | CASSQDRNTEAFF
NA | TRBJ2-7 | NA | TRBV7-8 | TGTGCCAGCAGCTTAGTAGGGGGGGCTAGGCTCTACTACGAGCAGTACTTC | CASSLVGGARLYYEQYF
NA | TRBJ2-4 | NA | TRBV19 | TGTGCCAGTAACCCACAGGGTCTCGCCAAAAACATTCAGTACTTC | CASNPQGLAKNIQYF
NA | TRBJ2-5 | NA | TRBV5-5 | TGTGCCAGCAGCGTGGGCAGTAACCAAGAGACCCAGTACTTC | CASSVGSNQETQYF
NA | TRBJ2-5 | TRBD2 | TRBV19 | TGTGCCAGTAGTATCGTAGCGGGGGGCCCAGAGACCCAGTACTTC | CASSIVAGGPETQYF
NA | TRBJ2-7 | NA | TRBV27 | TGTGCCAGCAGTTTAAGCCCCGGGTACCACGAGCAGTACTTC | CASSLSPGYHEQYF
NA | TRBJ2-1 | NA | TRBV5-1 | TGCGCCAGCAGCTTGACTGAATCATCCTACAATGAGCAGTTCTTC | CASSLTESSYNEQFF
NA | TRBJ2-2 | TRBD2 | TRBV5-6 | TGTGCCAGCAGCGTATGGGGAGGGGAGAACACCGGGGAGCTGTTTTTT | CASSVWGGENTGELFF
NA | TRBJ2-3 | TRBD2 | TRBV9 | TGTGCCAGCAGTGATGGGACTAGCCAGGCAGATACGCAGTATTTT | CASSDGTSQADTQYF
NA | TRBJ2-7 | NA | TRBV4-1 | TGCGCCAGCAGCCAAGTTCTAGGGGCGTACGAGCAGTACTTC | CASSQVLGAYEQYF
NA | TRBJ2-3 | NA | TRBV5-4 | TGTGCCAGCAGCCCCGTGGGGGCGAGCGGGGCAGATACGCAGTATTTT | CASSPVGASGADTQYF
NA | TRBJ2-5 | NA | TRBV5-6 | TGTGCCAGCAGCTTGCCAGGTTACCAAGAGACCCAGTACTTC | CASSLPGYQETQYF
NA | TRBJ1-2 | TRBD1 | TRBV5-6 | TGTGCCAGCAGCCTCATCGGGACAGTGAATAACTATGGCTACACCTTC | CASSLIGTVNNYGYTF
few | TRBJ2-4 | NA | TRBV2 | TGTGCCAGCACGGGGGGCCCAGTAGCCAAAAACATTCAGTACTTC | CASTGGPVAKNIQYF
few | TRBJ2-2 | TRBD2 | TRBV7-3 | TGTGCCAGCAGCTCTACTAGCGGGGGAAACACCGGGGAGCTGTTTTTT | CASSSTSGGNTGELFF
NA | TRBJ2-1 | TRBD2 | TRBV27 | TGTGCCAGCAGTTTATCCCCTCTTTTAGCGGGAGGAGACCATGAGCAGTTCTTC | CASSLSPLLAGGDHEQFF
few | TRBJ1-3 | TRBD1 | TRBV3-1/TRBV3-2 | TGTGCCAGCAGCCCGATGGGACAGTTCTCTGGAAACACCATATATTTT | CASSPMGQFSGNTIYF
NA | TRBJ1-2 | NA | TRBV4-3 | TGCGCCAGCAGCGAACAGCGGGGGAGCTATGGCTACACCTTC | CASSEQRGSYGYTF
NA | TRBJ1-3 | NA | TRBV13 | TGTGCCAGCAGCTTATTACAGGGCCCGGATTACACCATATATTTT | CASSLLQGPDYTIYF
few | TRBJ2-6 | NA | TRBV20-1 | TGCAGTGCTAGTAAGAGGTTCTCTGGGGCCAACGTCCTGACTTTC | CSASKRFSGANVLTF
once | TRBJ2-1 | TRBD2 | TRBV5-1 | TGCGCCAGCAGCTTAAATGCGGGGGGGACGTCCTACAATGAGCAGTTCTTC | CASSLNAGGTSYNEQFF
NA | TRBJ2-7 | NA | TRBV10-1 | TGCGCCAGCAGTGAGTCAGGGGCAGAGAGCTACGAGCAGTACTTC | CASSESGAESYEQYF
NA | TRBJ2-7 | NA | TRBV5-4 | TGTGCCAGCAGCTTGGACGGCGGGAAACTCGAGCAGTACTTC | CASSLDGGKLEQYF
NA | TRBJ2-5 | NA | TRBV4-1 | TGCGCCAGCAGCCTAACGGGGTTCCAAGAGACCCAGTACTTC | CASSLTGFQETQYF
many | TRBJ2-1 | TRBD2 | TRBV7-2 | TGTGCCAGCAGCTTAACTCCAGGCGTCGGGGAGGGGTTCTTC | CASSLTPGVGEGFF
NA | TRBJ1-2 | NA | TRBV9 | TGTGCCAGCCAGAGTGGCCGGGGGAACTATGGCTACACCTTC | CASQSGRGNYGYTF
NA | TRBJ2-1 | TRBD2 | TRBV18 | TGTGCCAGCTCACCCGGGTCTAGCGGGAGGAATGAGCAGTTCTTC | CASSPGSSGRNEQFF
NA | TRBJ2-3 | NA | TRBV7-9 | TGTGCCAGCAGCTTAGGCACAGGCCTACTAGATACGCAGTATTTT | CASSLGTGLLDTQYF
few | TRBJ2-7 | NA | TRBV7-3 | TGTGCCAGCAGCGCCCAGGGTACTGACGAGCAGTACTTC | CASSAQGTDEQYF
NA | TRBJ2-2 | TRBD2 | TRBV7-2 | TGTGCCAGCAGCTTCACTAGCGGGGGGACCGGGGAGCTGTTTTTT | CASSFTSGGTGELFF
few | TRBJ1-2 | NA | TRBV4-1 | TGCGCCAGCAGCCAAGATCGGGCAGGGATAGGTGGCTACACCTTC | CASSQDRAGIGGYTF
once | TRBJ2-1 | TRBD2 | TRBV19 | TGTGCCAGTACGAGACTAGCGGGAGGGGACAATGAGCAGTTCTTC | CASTRLAGGDNEQFF
NA | TRBJ2-5 | NA | TRBV28 | TGTGCCAGCAGTTTATTCATAAGGGGAGGAGAGACCCAGTACTTC | CASSLFIRGGETQYF
NA | TRBJ2-6 | NA | TRBV10-3 | TGTGCCATCAGTGAGTCGCCGGGGTCTGGGGCCAACGTCCTGACTTTC | CAISESPGSGANVLTF
NA | TRBJ2-3 | NA | TRBV15 | TGTGCCACCAGCACCATCACCGCGGGGTCCACAGATACGCAGTATTTT | CATSTITAGSTDTQYF
NA | TRBJ1-6 | NA | TRBV19 | TGTGCCAGTAGTACGCAGAACTATAATTCACCCCTCCACTTT | CASSTQNYNSPLHF
NA | TRBJ2-5 | TRBD1 | TRBV12-3/TRBV12-4 | TGTGCCAGCAGTTTCGACAGGGACGGGACCCAGTACTTC | CASSFDRDGTQYF